The 30 T cell receptor beta chains listed next were all sequenced from one sample in a study of CD8+ T cells in alopecia areata. Treatment denoted: oral pan-JAK inhibitor, 5-10 mg twice daily. Lesional scalp tissue (obtained by punch biopsy) and peripheral blood were collected from alopecia areata patients. Following RNA extraction, reverse transcription yielded cDNA that acted as the sequencing template. Assay: immunoSEQ multiplex PCR; the TCRdb copy retains only in-frame clones and omits some. This sample has roughly 5,000 clones, with about 71% found just once. The sample was skin, taken at week 24, from a patient treated with tofacitinib. The receptors were gathered from a human donor with alopecia areata.

V is TRBV11-2 and J is TRBJ1-1; 7 bases are a match to TRBD1. This CDR3 comprises 13 residues. Germline V CDR1 and CDR2: SGHAT, FQNNGV. V was pared by 6 bases and J by 3 bases, with 4 bases of the junction left unmatched. CDR3 amino acids: CASRDRTDTEAFF. The CDR3 DNA reads as TGTGCCAGCAGGGACAGGACTGACACTGAAGCTTTCTTT. The whole variable domain, filled in from reference TRBV11-2 and TRBJ1-1, reads EAGVAQSPRYKIIEKRQSVAFWCNPISGHATLYWYQQILGQGPKLLIQFQNNGVVDDSQLPKDRFSAERLKGVDSTLKIQPAKLEDSAVYLCASRDRTDTEAFFGQGTRLTVV.

This chain uses TRBV7-9 with TRBJ1-1; 7 bases are shared with TRBD1. The CDR3 has 14 residues. Losses at the gene ends were 3 bases for V and 1 base for J; bases not matched to a gene: 2. Germline CDR1 SEHNR, CDR2 FQNEAQ (reference sequence). The CDR3 DNA is TGTGCCAGCAGCTTCCGGACAGGGAACACTGAAGCTTTCTTT. Protein: CASSFRTGNTEAFF. Full variable domain (missing parts from reference TRBV7-9 and TRBJ1-1): DTGVSQNPRHKITKRGQNVTFRCDPISEHNRLYWYRQTLGQGPEFLTYFQNEAQLEKSRLLSDRFSAERPKGSFSTLEIQRTEQGDSAMYLCASSFRTGNTEAFFGQGTRLTVV.

The chain combines TRBV11-2 with TRBJ2-7; D is perhaps TRBD1 (5 bases). The CDR3 runs 15 residues. V gave up 5 bases and J gave up 0 bases, with 14 bases separating them. Per germline, CDR1 SGHAT and CDR2 FQNNGV. In DNA form, the CDR3 reads TGTGCCAGCAGCCGACAGCTACGAAGCTCCTACGAGCAGTACTTC. It encodes CASSRQLRSSYEQYF.

This chain uses TRBV5-1 with TRBJ2-1; 9 bases match TRBD2. The V gene end was trimmed by 2 bases and the J gene end by 6 bases; junction bases not matched to a gene: 6. The CDR3 is made up of 15 amino acids. Germline V gene lookup returns CDR1 SGHRS and CDR2 YFSETQ. The CDR3 bases are TGCGCCAGCAGCTTAGGGCTAGCGGGGACCAATGAGCAGTTCTTC. Protein product: CASSLGLAGTNEQFF. Full variable domain (remainder filled in from reference TRBV5-1 and TRBJ2-1): KAGVTQTPRYLIKTRGQQVTLSCSPISGHRSVSWYQQTPGQGLQFLFEYFSETQRNKGNFPGRFSGRQFSNSRSEMNVSTLELGDSALYLCASSLGLAGTNEQFFGPGTRLTVL.

The chain couples TRBV29-1 to TRBJ1-1, with TRBD1 as a possible D gene (6 bases). Trimming pared 2 bases from V and 3 bases from J, leaving 10 bases between. This CDR3 region has 13 residues. Germline loops: CDR1 SQVTM, CDR2 ANQGSEA. The CDR3 reads CSVEKGGYTEAFF. CDR3 coding DNA: TGCAGCGTTGAAAAGGGGGGGTACACTGAAGCTTTCTTT.

The table lists this clone with a count of one. This sequence joins TRBV7-9 and TRBJ2-7, with D tentatively TRBD1 (7 bases). Germline loops: CDR1 SEHNR, CDR2 FQNEAQ (reference sequence). The CDR3 is 14 residues long. V was clipped by 5 bases and J by 6 bases, with 17 bases between them. This CDR3 is CASSPQGRDPEQYF. The CDR3 nucleotides are TGTGCCAGCAGCCCACAGGGGCGGGACCCCGAGCAGTACTTC.

The V and J genes are TRBV27 and TRBJ2-1, with 7 bases aligning to TRBD2. V dropped 4 bases and J dropped 5; count of bases not matched to a gene: 11. The CDR3 totals 16 residues. Germline V gives CDR1 MNHEY, CDR2 SMNVEV (reference sequence). The CDR3 region is CASSSHKMGGNNEQFF. The DNA for the CDR3 is TGTGCCAGCAGTTCCCACAAGATGGGGGGGAACAATGAGCAGTTCTTC.

This clone was seen once. The chain employs TRBV2 and TRBJ1-6, with D hard to call. Germline V gene sequence: CDR1 SNHLY, CDR2 FYNNEI. V lost 7 bases to trimming and J lost 6 bases, with 13 bases between them. This CDR3 spans 14 amino acids. The DNA of the CDR3 is TGTGCCAGCACCTCCGGCGGTTTTAATTCACCCCTCCACTTT. It yields the protein CASTSGGFNSPLHF. The whole variable domain, filled in from reference TRBV2 and TRBJ1-6, reads EPEVTQTPSHQVTQMGQEVILRCVPISNHLYFYWYRQILGQKVEFLVSFYNNEISEKSEIFDDQFSVERPDGSNFTLKIRSTKLEDSAMYFCASTSGGFNSPLHFGNGTRLTVT.

The gene calls are TRBV7-8 and TRBJ2-5, with D unclear. The DNA end lines up better with TRBJ2-7; the J call may be wrong. Germline lookup yields CDR1 SGHVS and CDR2 FQNEAQ. This CDR3 has 15 amino acids. The DNA of the CDR3 is TGTGCCAGCAGCCCGAGATCGGCCTATGCCGTCGAGCAGTACTTC. Translated, it gives CASSPRSAYAVEQYF.

V is TRBV9 and J is TRBJ2-1; 10 bases fit TRBD1. The germline V gene has CDR1 SGDLS and CDR2 YYNGEE. Unmatched junction bases numbered 13, after V lost 4 bases and J lost 3 bases. The CDR3 runs to 18 residues. DNA of the CDR3: TGTGCCAGCAGCCCCGTAGGTCCGGGACAGGGGAACTACAATGAGCAGTTCTTC. Protein: CASSPVGPGQGNYNEQFF. Full variable domain (outside the CDR3, taken from reference TRBV9 and TRBJ2-1): DSGVTQTPKHLITATGQRVTLRCSPRSGDLSVYWYQQSLDQGLQFLIQYYNGEERAKGNILERFSAQQFPDLHSELNLSSLELGDSALYFCASSPVGPGQGNYNEQFFGPGTRLTVL.

The genes are TRBV27 and TRBJ1-6; TRBD1 aligns across 10 bases. This CDR3 contains 15 residues. Germline CDR1 and CDR2: MNHEY and SMNVEV (reference sequence). Trimming took 6 bases from V and 9 from J; bases not matched to a gene: 8. CDR3 sequence: CASSPDRGIGSPLHF. CDR3 DNA sequence: TGTGCCAGCAGCCCGGACAGGGGGATCGGTTCACCCCTCCACTTT.

The J gene is TRBJ2-7, the V gene TRBV4-1; D is perhaps TRBD1 or TRBD2 (6 bases each). V lost 0 bases, J lost 2 bases, and 17 bases lay in between. Germline V gene lookup returns CDR1 MGHRA and CDR2 YSYEKL. This CDR3 has 17 residues. DNA for the CDR3: TGCGCCAGCAGCCAAGAAGCCCGCGGGACACGACCCTACGAGCAGTACTTC. It is translated as CASSQEARGTRPYEQYF.

The chain carries TRBV6-1 and TRBJ1-1, with 7 bases aligning to TRBD1. This CDR3 contains 12 residues. Germline CDR1 is MNHNS and CDR2 is SASEGT. The V gene end was trimmed by 8 bases and the J gene end by 1 base; junction bases not matched to a gene: 1. The CDR3: CASGTENTEAFF. The CDR3 DNA is TGTGCCAGCGGGACAGAGAACACTGAAGCTTTCTTT.

The chain is built from TRBV20-1 and TRBJ1-2, with a possible D match to TRBD1 (6 bases). The V gene's germline CDR1 is DFQATT and CDR2 SNEGSKA (reference sequence). This CDR3 has 11 residues. This CDR3 reads CGGRIDYGYTF. DNA for the CDR3: TGCGGGGGGCGAATCGACTATGGCTACACCTTC.

V gene TRBV15 combines with J gene TRBJ1-6, with D uncertain. CDR3 length equals 15 residues. Looked up from germline, CDR1 is LNHNV and CDR2 is YYDKDF (reference sequence). V was clipped by 0 bases and J by 3 bases, with 6 bases between them. For the CDR3, the DNA is TGTGCCACCAGCAGAGATCAACACTATAATTCACCCCTCCACTTT. It specifies CATSRDQHYNSPLHF.

The chain has TRBV30 and TRBJ2-5; no reliable D call. Trimming cost V 3 bases and J 1 base, with 9 bases left between them. Germline CDR1 is GTSNPN and CDR2 is SVGIG (reference sequence). This CDR3 contains 13 residues. Here the CDR3 reads CAWRRALQETQYF. The DNA of the CDR3 is TGTGCCTGGAGAAGGGCCCTCCAAGAGACCCAGTACTTC.

The chain has TRBV5-4 and TRBJ2-7, with D perhaps matching TRBD2 (7 bases). The germline CDR1 and CDR2 sequences are SGHNT and YYREEE (reference sequence). V shed 0 bases and J shed 1 base, with 14 bases lying between them. The CDR3 length is 16 residues. In DNA, the CDR3 is TGTGCCAGCAGCTTGGAAGGGGGGGCCAGATCCTACGAGCAGTACTTC. Its translation: CASSLEGGARSYEQYF.

V usage is TRBV19 and J usage is TRBJ1-5; TRBD1 is a possible D gene (5 bases). The germline V gene has CDR1 LNHDA and CDR2 SQIVND (reference sequence). CDR3 length: 15 amino acids. Trimming shortened V by 1 base and J by 3 bases, and 10 bases separated the two germline ends. CDR3 sequence: CASSIVGRNNQPQHF. In DNA form, the CDR3 reads TGTGCCAGTAGTATAGTGGGGCGAAACAATCAGCCCCAGCATTTT. Complete variable domain (other parts from reference TRBV19 and TRBJ1-5): DGGITQSPKYLFRKEGQNVTLSCEQNLNHDAMYWYRQDPGQGLRLIYYSQIVNDFQKGDIAEGYSVSREKKESFPLTVTSAQKNPTAFYLCASSIVGRNNQPQHFGDGTRLSIL.

This chain links TRBV14 with TRBJ2-7; TRBD1 might be the D (5 bases). The V end was cut by 8 bases, the J end by 3 bases, with 8 bases between. CDR1 is SGHDN and CDR2 is FVKESK in the germline V gene. The length of the CDR3 is 11 residues. The chain's CDR3 is CASRRGYEQYF. In DNA, the CDR3 is TGTGCCAGCCGAAGGGGCTACGAGCAGTACTTC.

This rearrangement joins TRBV27 to TRBJ2-7; D may be TRBD2 (7 bases). This CDR3 spans 16 amino acids. In germline, CDR1 is MNHEY, CDR2 SMNVEV (reference sequence). The ends were cut back, 5 bases at V and 2 bases at J, with 19 bases in the middle. CDR3 in DNA: TGTGCCAGCAGTCCGCTTGGGGAGGGGGAGGCCTACGAGCAGTACTTC. Translated: CASSPLGEGEAYEQYF.

This clone has just one count. V and J are TRBV6-6 and TRBJ1-4; D is ambiguous. V was clipped by 8 bases and J by 8 bases, with 9 bases between them. Germline V gene sequence: CDR1 MNHNY, CDR2 SVGAGI (reference sequence). The CDR3 extends over 11 amino acids. This CDR3 reads CASRPGEKLFF. The DNA of the CDR3 is TGTGCCAGCCGGCCGGGGGAAAAACTGTTTTTT.

The CDR3 protein is CASSDSSGGTDTQYF. The CDR3 nucleotides are TGTGCCAGCAGTGACTCTAGCGGGGGCACAGATACGCAGTATTTT. The gene calls are TRBV6-4 and TRBJ2-3, with TRBD2 identical over 8 bases. Germline V gene lookup returns CDR1 MRHNA and CDR2 SNTAGT. V trimming: 0 bases; J trimming: 1 base; junction bases outside the gene matches: 0. This CDR3 region has 15 residues.

The genes are TRBV12-5 and TRBJ2-1, with TRBD2 as a possible D gene (7 bases). V was shortened by 3 bases and J by 10 bases, with 16 bases between the two germline ends. This CDR3 spans 14 amino acids. Germline assignment: CDR1 LGHNT and CDR2 FRNRAP. CDR3 in DNA: TGTGCTAGTGGTTTTAGGGGGGGCCTTTGGGAGCAGTTCTTC. This gives the protein CASGFRGGLWEQFF.

As DNA, the CDR3 is TGTGCCAGCAGTCGGACAGGGTCATCCTACGAGCAGTACTTC. This encodes CASSRTGSSYEQYF. This chain links TRBV6-5 with TRBJ2-7; 8 nucleotides agree with TRBD1. The CDR3 contains 14 residues. CDR1 and CDR2 (germline): MNHEY, SVGAGI. Germline trimming cut 5 bases from V and 1 base from J; bases unmatched to any gene: 4.

The chain joins TRBV30 to TRBJ1-1; D possibly corresponds to TRBD1 (6 bases). CDR1 GTSNPN and CDR2 SVGIG come from the germline V gene (reference sequence). This CDR3 is built from 13 residues. V shed 4 bases and J shed 4 bases, with 13 bases lying between them. CDR3 sequence: CAWILGGRTEAFF. Here the CDR3 DNA reads TGTGCCTGGATCCTGGGGGGCCGCACTGAAGCTTTCTTT.

The J gene is TRBJ1-2, the V gene TRBV7-2, with D possibly being TRBD1 (5 bases). The CDR3 totals 13 residues. Deletions cut 5 bases from V and 3 bases from J, with 10 bases between. Per germline, CDR1 SGHTA and CDR2 FQGNSA. The CDR3 here is CASSPGTDYGYTF. CDR3 bases: TGTGCCAGCAGCCCCGGGACGGACTATGGCTACACCTTC.

Here the CDR3 reads CASSLTSGGANEQFF. Written as DNA, the CDR3 is TGTGCCAGCAGCTTAACTAGCGGGGGGGCCAATGAGCAGTTCTTC. V gene TRBV7-2 combines with J gene TRBJ2-1; 13 positions agree with TRBD2. V gave up 2 bases and J gave up 6 bases; unmatched junction bases: 1. The CDR3 length is 15 residues. CDR1 SGHTA and CDR2 FQGNSA come from the germline V gene. The full variable domain, with the rest looked up from reference TRBV7-2 and TRBJ2-1, is GAGVSQSPSNKVTEKGKDVELRCDPISGHTALYWYRQSLGQGLEFLIYFQGNSAPDKSGLPSDRFSAERTGGSVSTLTIQRTQQEDSAVYLCASSLTSGGANEQFFGPGTRLTVL.

This clone has a handful of counts. The V gene is TRBV7-9, the J gene TRBJ1-1, with 7 bases identical to TRBD1. This CDR3 region has 14 residues. Germline CDR1 reads SEHNR; CDR2 reads FQNEAQ (reference sequence). V lost 7 bases to trimming and J lost 7 bases; unmatched junction nucleotides: 12. The CDR3 DNA reads as TGTGCCAGCATCAAAGGAACAGGGGCCTATGAAGCTTTCTTT. As protein: CASIKGTGAYEAFF.

The chain is built from TRBV6-5 and TRBJ2-7; TRBD1 agrees at 9 bases. Germline CDR1 reads MNHEY; CDR2 reads SVGAGI. The CDR3 runs to 14 residues. J was trimmed by 5 bases and V by 7 bases; bases with no gene match: 9. CDR3 sequence reads: CASKKQGARDEQYF. The CDR3 region has the DNA TGTGCCAGCAAGAAACAGGGGGCGCGGGACGAGCAGTACTTC.

A word on this clone: The sample contains more than one DNA sequence encoding this CDR3. V usage is TRBV7-3 and J usage is TRBJ2-5, with 7 bases that match TRBD1. J lost 1 base, V lost 5 bases, and 4 bases had no gene match. Germline assignment: CDR1 SGHTA and CDR2 FQGTGA. The CDR3 has 14 residues. CDR3 sequence reads: CASSPTGLQETQYF. The CDR3 region has the DNA TGTGCCAGCAGCCCGACAGGGCTCCAAGAGACCCAGTACTTC.